Presented here are 30 T cell receptor beta chains from one specimen sequenced in a study of Ad26.COV2.S vaccination and SARS-CoV-2 variants. Using immunoSEQ multiplex PCR, the repertoire was profiled, and TCRdb retains in-frame clones only, with some absent. This sample has 510,000 or so clones, with approximately 90% found just once. Specified treatment: over 15 received Ad26.COV2.S at low or high dose, single or two shots; about 5 received placebo; per-sample allocation not given. Samples analyzed were those drawn on day 63 after the first vaccine or placebo injection. This sample comprised peripheral blood, obtained in a trial of Ad26.COV2.S vaccine versus placebo. The receptors shown here come from a person aged 18-65 years who received the Ad26.COV2.S COVID-19 vaccine or a placebo.

The J gene is TRBJ1-5, the V gene TRBV5-1; D is uncertain. From germline, CDR1 is SGHRS and CDR2 YFSETQ. The CDR3 contains 14 residues. The V gene lost 0 bases and the J gene lost 2 bases, with 6 bases spanning the gap. CDR3 sequence: CASSLGVGNQPQHF. CDR3 bases: TGCGCCAGCAGCTTGGGTGTCGGCAATCAGCCCCAGCATTTT.

V and J are TRBV29-1 and TRBJ1-5, with 9 bases identical to TRBD1. Per germline, CDR1 SQVTM and CDR2 ANQGSEA. The ends lost 6 bases at V and 5 bases at J; junction bases unmatched: 5. This CDR3 region has 13 residues. The CDR3 region is CSVGWTGDQPQHF. The CDR3 DNA sequence: TGCAGCGTCGGGTGGACAGGGGATCAGCCCCAGCATTTT.

The V call is TRBV7-8, the J call TRBJ1-1; tentative D call: TRBD1 (5 bases). V was cut by 5 bases and J by 5 bases, with 15 bases left in between. This CDR3 is built from 14 residues. Per the germline V gene, CDR1 is SGHVS and CDR2 is FQNEAQ. CDR3 loop: CASSQDIATTEAFF. Written as DNA, the CDR3 is TGTGCCAGCAGCCAGGACATAGCGACAACTGAAGCTTTCTTT. The variable domain in full, with the rest retrieved from reference TRBV7-8 and TRBJ1-1, is GAGVSQSPRYKVAKRGQDVALRCDPISGHVSLFWYQQALGQGPEFLTYFQNEAQLDKSGLPSDRFFAERPEGSVSTLKIQRTQQEDSAVYLCASSQDIATTEAFFGQGTRLTVV.

The chain recombines TRBV5-1 with TRBJ1-4; D gene uncertain. CDR1 and CDR2 (germline): SGHRS, YFSETQ. The CDR3 totals 13 residues. Trimming removed 1 base from V and 5 bases from J, with 6 bases in between. CDR3 loop: CASSLLGNEKLFF. The CDR3 DNA is TGCGCCAGCAGCTTGCTGGGAAATGAAAAACTGTTTTTT.

This chain's CDR3 is CASSLPGGNQPQHF. The CDR3 DNA is TGTGCCAGCAGCTTACCAGGGGGCAATCAGCCCCAGCATTTT. V is TRBV7-9 and J is TRBJ1-5, with D tentatively TRBD1 (6 bases). Trimming cost V 2 bases and J 2 bases, with 7 bases left between them. Germline V gene data show CDR1 as SEHNR and CDR2 as FQNEAQ (reference sequence). The CDR3 contains 14 residues.

The chain employs TRBV5-6 and TRBJ1-3, with D uncertain. This CDR3 region has 12 residues. V was shortened by 3 bases and J by 16 bases, with 17 bases between the two germline ends. Germline assignment: CDR1 SGHDT and CDR2 YYEEEE. As DNA, the CDR3 is TGTGCCAGCAGCTACACCGGGAGCCGGTATTATTTT. Translated, it gives CASSYTGSRYYF. The full variable domain, in which reference TRBV5-6 and TRBJ1-3 provide the parts outside the CDR3, is DAGVTQSPTHLIKTRGQQVTLRCSPKSGHDTVSWYQQALGQGPQFIFQYYEEEERQRGNFPDRFSGHQFPNYSSELNVNALLLGDSALYLCASSYTGSRYYFGEGSWLTVV.

The chain joins TRBV28 to TRBJ2-3; D is ambiguous. Trimming stripped 2 bases from V and 2 bases from J, with 11 bases between. The length of the CDR3 is 15 residues. Germline V gene lookup returns CDR1 MDHEN and CDR2 SYDVKM. CDR3 residues: CASSLVQRSTDTQYF. CDR3 in DNA: TGTGCCAGCAGTTTAGTCCAGCGTTCCACAGATACGCAGTATTTT.

The chain has TRBV18 and TRBJ2-7; 7 bases match TRBD2. The CDR3 is made up of 14 amino acids. The V gene's germline CDR1 is KGHSH and CDR2 LQKENI. V shed 3 bases, J shed 6 bases, and the junction held 8 bases outside the gene matches. The CDR3 loop is CASSPSGDGFEQYF. CDR3 sequence (DNA): TGTGCCAGCTCACCCAGCGGGGATGGTTTCGAGCAGTACTTC.

This sequence joins TRBV29-1 and TRBJ2-5, with D perhaps TRBD2 (6 bases). The CDR3 loop spans 13 amino acids. CDR1 SQVTM and CDR2 ANQGSEA come from the germline V gene. Trimming removed 4 bases from V and 1 base from J, with 10 bases in between. CDR3 sequence reads: CSVGRGGQETQYF. CDR3 DNA: TGCAGCGTTGGGAGGGGAGGCCAAGAGACCCAGTACTTC.

This clone was observed a few times. This chain links TRBV24-1 with TRBJ2-1, with 9 bases lining up with TRBD1. The CDR3 is 14 residues long. Losses at the gene ends were 7 bases for V and 5 bases for J; bases not matched to a gene: 5. Germline loops: CDR1 KGHDR, CDR2 SFDVKD. The CDR3 loop is CATRPDRGDNEQFF. The DNA for the CDR3 is TGTGCCACCAGGCCGGACAGGGGAGACAATGAGCAGTTCTTC.

The V call is TRBV9, the J call TRBJ1-1; possible D gene TRBD1, 5 bases. This CDR3 spans 16 amino acids. Germline V CDR1 and CDR2: SGDLS, YYNGEE. The germline V and J ends were trimmed by 0 bases and 2 bases, with 14 bases remaining between them. CDR3 amino acids: CASSVARDPRNTEAFF. CDR3 sequence (DNA): TGTGCCAGCAGCGTAGCTCGGGACCCCAGAAACACTGAAGCTTTCTTT. The whole variable domain, filled in from reference TRBV9 and TRBJ1-1, reads DSGVTQTPKHLITATGQRVTLRCSPRSGDLSVYWYQQSLDQGLQFLIQYYNGEERAKGNILERFSAQQFPDLHSELNLSSLELGDSALYFCASSVARDPRNTEAFFGQGTRLTVV.

This chain uses TRBV28 with TRBJ1-1; weak D call: TRBD1 (5 bases). The CDR3 is 15 amino acids. The V gene's germline CDR1 is MDHEN and CDR2 SYDVKM. V shed 7 bases and J shed 0 bases, with 15 bases lying between them. The CDR3 DNA reads TGTGCCAGCAAAATCCCGACAGTCATGAACACTGAAGCTTTCTTT. Amino acids: CASKIPTVMNTEAFF.

The DNA for the CDR3 is TGTGCCAGCAGTTCTAGCCGGGCGTACGTAAAAGTGCAGTTCTTC. This gives the protein CASSSSRAYVKVQFF. The chain links TRBV27 to TRBJ2-1, with D possibly TRBD2 on 5 matching bases. This CDR3 contains 15 residues. The germline V and J ends were trimmed by 4 bases and 12 bases, with 22 bases remaining between them. CDR1 and CDR2 (germline): MNHEY, SMNVEV (reference sequence).

The CDR3 is CASSPAASGRAGQYF. The DNA for the CDR3 is TGTGCCAGCAGCCCGGCCGCTAGCGGGAGGGCCGGGCAGTACTTC. The chain links TRBV7-8 to TRBJ2-7, with 12 bases that match TRBD2. This CDR3 is 15 amino acids long. Germline V gives CDR1 SGHVS, CDR2 FQNEAQ. V was pared by 5 bases and J by 9 bases, with 11 bases of the junction left unmatched.

The rearrangement joins TRBV3-1 (or the pseudogene TRBV3-2) to TRBJ1-3; weak D call: TRBD1 (6 bases). Between the trimmed V and J ends, which lost 4 bases and 4 bases, there was a span of 14 bases. This CDR3 comprises 15 residues. Germline CDR1 and CDR2: LGHDT and YNNKEL (reference sequence). In DNA form, the CDR3 reads TGTGCCAGCAGCCCAACAGGGTCTCCGGGAAACACCATATATTTT. Its protein product is CASSPTGSPGNTIYF.

This clone came up a few times. This chain links TRBV18 with TRBJ2-1, with a possible D match to TRBD2 (5 bases). Trimming removed 3 bases at V and 0 bases at J, with 12 bases between. This CDR3 spans 16 amino acids. Germline V gene data show CDR1 as KGHSH and CDR2 as LQKENI. CDR3 protein: CASSPQRRRSYNEQFF. The CDR3 DNA reads TGTGCCAGCTCACCCCAAAGGAGGCGCTCCTACAATGAGCAGTTCTTC.

This clone showed up just once. V usage is TRBV9 and J usage is TRBJ2-1; maybe TRBD2 (6 bases). The CDR3 totals 16 residues. V dropped 0 bases and J dropped 4 bases, with 14 bases sitting between them. Per germline, CDR1 SGDLS and CDR2 YYNGEE. CDR3 sequence (DNA): TGTGCCAGCAGCGTAGCTTCCAGCGGGCCATACAATGAGCAGTTCTTC. Protein sequence: CASSVASSGPYNEQFF.

The rearrangement joins TRBV12-3 or TRBV12-4 to TRBJ1-5; D remains unclear. Trimming pared 1 base from V and 15 bases from J, leaving 16 bases between. The CDR3 is made up of 13 amino acids. DNA of the CDR3: TGTGCCAGCAGTTTAGGGGTCACGCAGAATAGGCATTTT. Amino acids: CASSLGVTQNRHF.

The CDR3 spells CASSLRTGPPRNSNQPQHF. The DNA of the CDR3 is TGTGCCAGCAGTCTTCGGACAGGGCCCCCGAGAAATAGCAATCAGCCCCAGCATTTT. V gene TRBV27 combines with J gene TRBJ1-5, with TRBD1 matching over 8 bases. The J segment lost 0 bases and the V segment lost 5 bases, leaving 15 bases of the junction unmatched. The CDR3 runs to 19 residues. Per the germline V gene, CDR1 is MNHEY and CDR2 is SMNVEV (reference sequence).

A few counts support this clone. CDR3 loop: CASSRDRDEQYF. The CDR3 coding sequence is TGCGCCAGCAGTCGAGACAGGGACGAGCAGTACTTC. The genes are TRBV5-1 and TRBJ2-7, with TRBD1 identical over 7 bases. Germline lookup yields CDR1 SGHRS and CDR2 YFSETQ. The CDR3 length is 12 residues. Trimming cost V 5 bases and J 5 bases; bases outside gene matches: 4. The full variable domain, in which reference TRBV5-1 and TRBJ2-7 provide the parts outside the CDR3, is KAGVTQTPRYLIKTRGQQVTLSCSPISGHRSVSWYQQTPGQGLQFLFEYFSETQRNKGNFPGRFSGRQFSNSRSEMNVSTLELGDSALYLCASSRDRDEQYFGPGTRLTVT.

V and J are TRBV12-2 and TRBJ1-1. TRBV12-2 corresponds to a pseudogene. The CDR3 runs to 19 residues. CDR3 residues: CASRLERVGDGGKNTEAFF. In nucleotides, the CDR3 is TGTGCAAGTCGCTTAGAAAGGGTTGGGGATGGGGGAAAGAACACTGAAGCTTTCTTT.

A single count supports this clone. This clone may be a read error of a much larger clone one base away. The V and J genes are TRBV5-4 and TRBJ1-2; D unclear. V lost 5 bases and J 2 bases, leaving 4 bases between the germline ends. Germline V gene sequence: CDR1 SGHNT, CDR2 YYREEE (reference sequence). The CDR3 has 11 residues. The CDR3 reads CASSSNYGYTF. DNA for the CDR3: TGTGCCAGCAGTTCGAACTATGGCTACACCTTC.

The V call is TRBV7-8, the J call TRBJ2-5; 8 nucleotides agree with TRBD2. Germline CDR1 reads SGHVS; CDR2 reads FQNEAQ. The trim removed 1 base at V and 4 bases at J, leaving 8 bases unmatched. The CDR3 spans 16 residues. Here the CDR3 DNA reads TGTGCCAGCAGCTTAGTTGTGCCGGGACTAGGAGAGACCCAGTACTTC. It yields the protein CASSLVVPGLGETQYF.

The chain joins TRBV12-5 to TRBJ1-2, with D possibly matching TRBD1 (5 bases). The CDR3 extends over 12 amino acids. V was cut by 2 bases and J by 8 bases, with 9 bases left in between. Germline V gene sequence: CDR1 LGHNT, CDR2 FRNRAP. CDR3 residues: CASGLPPGGYTF. In DNA form, the CDR3 reads TGTGCTAGTGGTTTGCCGCCAGGGGGCTACACCTTC.

The V and J genes are TRBV6-5 and TRBJ1-4, with D tentatively TRBD1 (5 bases). CDR1 is MNHEY and CDR2 is SVGAGI in the germline V gene. Trimming took 0 bases from V and 1 from J, leaving 9 bases between them. CDR3 length equals 16 residues. CDR3 residues: CASSYSAGLTNEKLFF. CDR3 in DNA: TGTGCCAGCAGTTACTCGGCGGGACTAACTAATGAAAAACTGTTTTTT.

This sequence joins TRBV15 and TRBJ1-4, with D possibly TRBD1 on 5 matching bases. The CDR3 is 14 amino acids. The germline V gene encodes CDR1 LNHNV and CDR2 YYDKDF (reference sequence). Trimming shortened V by 1 base and J by 7 bases, and 10 bases separated the two germline ends. CDR3 in DNA: TGTGCCACCAGCAGAGTTCAGGGTCTTGAAAAACTGTTTTTT. Residues: CATSRVQGLEKLFF.

The V gene is TRBV3-1 (or the pseudogene TRBV3-2), the J gene TRBJ2-1; TRBD1 is a possible D gene (5 bases). V lost 0 bases and J 8 bases, leaving 20 bases between the germline ends. The CDR3 spans 17 residues. The V gene's germline CDR1 is LGHDT and CDR2 YNNKEL (reference sequence). The CDR3 reads CASSQEGYRRRTHEQFF. In DNA form, the CDR3 reads TGTGCCAGCAGCCAAGAGGGATACAGGAGACGTACACATGAGCAGTTCTTC.

V gene TRBV19 combines with J gene TRBJ2-7, with TRBD2 matching over 7 bases. V shed 6 bases, J shed 0 bases, and the junction held 8 bases outside the gene matches. From germline, CDR1 is LNHDA and CDR2 SQIVND (reference sequence). The CDR3 totals 15 residues. CDR3: CASSPGLAASYEQYF. The CDR3 nucleotides are TGTGCCAGTAGCCCGGGGCTAGCGGCCTCCTACGAGCAGTACTTC.

J is TRBJ2-7 and V is TRBV27; the D is unclear. Between the trimmed V and J ends, which lost 6 bases and 0 bases, there was a span of 9 bases. Germline values: CDR1 MNHEY, CDR2 SMNVEV (reference sequence). CDR3 size: 13 residues. The CDR3 region is CASSQSSSYEQYF. The CDR3 bases are TGTGCCAGCAGCCAATCCAGCTCCTACGAGCAGTACTTC.

CDR3 sequence (DNA): TGTGCCAGCACGGGACAGGGGACCTATAATTCACCCCTCCACTTT. Translation: CASTGQGTYNSPLHF. The genes are TRBV6-5 and TRBJ1-6; TRBD1 aligns across 10 bases. With V trimmed by 7 bases and J by 2 bases, 2 bases remained unmatched. This CDR3 comprises 15 residues. Germline assignment: CDR1 MNHEY and CDR2 SVGAGI.